These T cell receptor beta chains were read from a single sample in a study of blood T cell repertoires in COVID-19. Only in-frame clones appear in the TCRdb table, and some are missing; sequencing was by immunoSEQ multiplex PCR. Among 250,000 to 300,000 clones, about nine tenths were seen once, and the ten largest hold 3%. The sample was peripheral blood. These receptors were collected from a woman in her twenties or thirties with active or convalescent COVID-19. Each CDR3 is given with its conserved first and last residue.

j_gene,v_gene,CDR3aa
TRBJ2-3,TRBV11-2,CASSLGGLAGGPRDTQYF
TRBJ1-2,TRBV28,CASSPPGQGRGYTF
TRBJ1-1,TRBV18,CASSTTGWGTEAFF
TRBJ1-1,TRBV5-1,CASSLAGPNTEAFF
TRBJ2-7,TRBV4-3,CASSQDRRFNEQYF
TRBJ1-1,TRBV29-1,CSVLQGAGTEAFF
TRBJ1-3,TRBV6-5,CASSYQSGNTIYF
TRBJ2-7,TRBV30,CAWSVRGLDEQYF
TRBJ1-5,TRBV21-1,CASSKGGGDQPQHF
TRBJ1-2,TRBV27,CASSVRGGGYGYTF
TRBJ1-2,TRBV6-5,CASSYQTGTGGFFF
TRBJ2-5,TRBV7-2,CASSPTRYQETQYF
TRBJ1-1,TRBV19,CASSRYGQGEAFF
TRBJ1-2,TRBV19,CASSLDRGSVYGYTF
TRBJ1-5,TRBV18,CASSPAGGDQPQHF
TRBJ1-5,TRBV7-2,CASSPGTGDQPQHF
TRBJ2-5,TRBV3-1/TRBV3-2,CASSPSGTSGKTQYF
TRBJ1-5,TRBV28,CASSPQGRGNQPQHF
TRBJ2-7,TRBV6-5,CASMRGEAYEQYF
TRBJ2-7,TRBV2,CASSRTQGVLQQRIGQYF
TRBJ1-2,TRBV6-5,CASRLGQYTF
TRBJ2-5,TRBV5-6,CASSLTRGGRLETQYF
TRBJ2-1,TRBV28,CASSPARTGSGEQFF
TRBJ2-7,TRBV5-6,CASSLVAGGPGEQYF
TRBJ1-3,TRBV27,CASSLSRTGNTIYF
TRBJ2-2,TRBV7-3,CASSPSPTGGDTGELFF
TRBJ1-1,TRBV19,CASSLRGTEAFF
TRBJ1-2,TRBV7-2,CASSLAQVNPGYTF
TRBJ2-7,TRBV28,CASSPSWTGEEQYF
TRBJ2-2,TRBV7-3,CASSLAGKGGELFF
TRBJ2-7,TRBV27,CASRRTGLTYEQYF
TRBJ2-5,TRBV7-2,CASSSFGGAETQYF
TRBJ1-6,TRBV7-3,CASSSGGLDSPLHF
TRBJ1-1,TRBV18,CASPAGSTREAFF
TRBJ1-1,TRBV11-2,CASSLVGWGLLNTEAFF
TRBJ2-7,TRBV27,CASSVQGNEQYF
TRBJ2-7,TRBV10-2,CASSESPGARISYEQYF
TRBJ2-1,TRBV7-2,CASSLVGGGGIYNEQFF
TRBJ1-1,TRBV7-8,CASSSPRDGGTEAFF
TRBJ1-6,TRBV30,CAWRSTGADSPLHF
TRBJ1-5,TRBV7-9,CASSRGGAEPQHF
TRBJ2-2,TRBV7-9,CAANRDGPGELFF
TRBJ1-2,TRBV7-2,CASSLVGGGGNYGYTF
TRBJ2-7,TRBV3-1/TRBV3-2,CASSPGLAGGYYEQYF
TRBJ1-2,TRBV5-1,CASSLKGYGHNYGYTF
TRBJ2-5,TRBV24-1,CATGDSAQETQYF
TRBJ1-2,TRBV7-6,CASSSSQGSNYGYTF
TRBJ2-2,TRBV24-1,CATGTRNTGELFF
TRBJ1-6,TRBV6-5,CAIPLGQGISPLHF
TRBJ2-7,TRBV5-5,CASSLVGRGEQYF
TRBJ2-3,TRBV15,CATSRSVTSGGADTQYF
TRBJ2-2,TRBV27,CASSLSPAGGYSTGELFF
TRBJ2-7,TRBV18,CASSPRDRANEQYF